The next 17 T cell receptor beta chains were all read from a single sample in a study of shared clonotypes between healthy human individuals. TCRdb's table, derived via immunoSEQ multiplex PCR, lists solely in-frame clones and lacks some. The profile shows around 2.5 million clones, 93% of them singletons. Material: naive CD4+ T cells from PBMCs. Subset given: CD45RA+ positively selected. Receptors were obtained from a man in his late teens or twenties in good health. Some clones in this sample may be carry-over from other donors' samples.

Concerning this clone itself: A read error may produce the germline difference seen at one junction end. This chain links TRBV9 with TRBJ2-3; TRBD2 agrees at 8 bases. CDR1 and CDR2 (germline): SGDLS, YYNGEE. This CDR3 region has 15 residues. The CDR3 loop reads CASTVLADSTDTQYF. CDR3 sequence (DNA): TGTGCCAGCACCGTACTAGCGGATAGCACAGATACGCAGTATTTT.

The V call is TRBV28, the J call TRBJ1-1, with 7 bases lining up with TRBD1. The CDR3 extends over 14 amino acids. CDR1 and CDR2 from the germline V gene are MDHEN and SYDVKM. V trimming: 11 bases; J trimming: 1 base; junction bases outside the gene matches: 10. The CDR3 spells CAGKRTGRNTEAFF. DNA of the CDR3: TGTGCCGGAAAAAGGACAGGAAGGAACACTGAAGCTTTCTTT.

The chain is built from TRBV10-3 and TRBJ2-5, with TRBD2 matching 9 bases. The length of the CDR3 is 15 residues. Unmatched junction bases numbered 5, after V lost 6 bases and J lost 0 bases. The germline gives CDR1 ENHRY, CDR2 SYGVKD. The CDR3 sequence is CAIRAAGGNQETQYF. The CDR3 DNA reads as TGTGCCATCAGGGCAGCGGGAGGCAACCAAGAGACCCAGTACTTC.

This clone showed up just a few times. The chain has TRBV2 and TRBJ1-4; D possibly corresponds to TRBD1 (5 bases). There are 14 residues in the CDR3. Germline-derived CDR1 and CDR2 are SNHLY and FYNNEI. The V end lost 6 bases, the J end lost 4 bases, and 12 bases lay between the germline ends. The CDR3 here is CASRARASNEKLFF. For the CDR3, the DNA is TGTGCCAGCAGAGCCAGGGCTAGTAATGAAAAACTGTTTTTT.

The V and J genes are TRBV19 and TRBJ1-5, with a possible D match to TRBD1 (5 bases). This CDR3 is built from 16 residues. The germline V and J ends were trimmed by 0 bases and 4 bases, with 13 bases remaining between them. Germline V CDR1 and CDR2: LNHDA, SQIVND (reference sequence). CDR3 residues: CASSIEGVSGNQPQHF. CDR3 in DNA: TGTGCCAGTAGTATAGAAGGGGTTTCGGGGAATCAGCCCCAGCATTTT.

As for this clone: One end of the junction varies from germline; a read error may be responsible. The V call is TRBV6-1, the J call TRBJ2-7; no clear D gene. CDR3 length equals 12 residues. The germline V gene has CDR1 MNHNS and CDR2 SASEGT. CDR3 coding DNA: TGTGCCAGCAGTGAGGTTAACAGATACTCCATCTTC. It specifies CASSEVNRYSIF.

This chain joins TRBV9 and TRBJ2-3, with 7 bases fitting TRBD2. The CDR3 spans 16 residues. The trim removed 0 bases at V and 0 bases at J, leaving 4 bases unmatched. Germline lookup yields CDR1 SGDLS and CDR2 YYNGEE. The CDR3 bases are TGTGCCAGCAGCGTAGGGATTAGCGGGAGCACAGATACGCAGTATTTT. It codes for CASSVGISGSTDTQYF.

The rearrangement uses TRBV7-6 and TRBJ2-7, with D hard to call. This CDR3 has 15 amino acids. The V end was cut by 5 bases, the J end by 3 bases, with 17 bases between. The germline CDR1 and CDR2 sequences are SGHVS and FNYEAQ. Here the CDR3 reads CASSPTHVRYYEQYF. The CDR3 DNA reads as TGTGCCAGCAGCCCAACCCATGTGCGGTACTACGAGCAGTACTTC.

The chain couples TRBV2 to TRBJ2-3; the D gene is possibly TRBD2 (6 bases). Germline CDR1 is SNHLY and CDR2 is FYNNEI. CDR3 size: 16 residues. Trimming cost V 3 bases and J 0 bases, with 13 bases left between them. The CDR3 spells CASSESGTPSTDTQYF. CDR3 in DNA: TGTGCCAGCAGTGAGTCCGGGACTCCTAGCACAGATACGCAGTATTTT.

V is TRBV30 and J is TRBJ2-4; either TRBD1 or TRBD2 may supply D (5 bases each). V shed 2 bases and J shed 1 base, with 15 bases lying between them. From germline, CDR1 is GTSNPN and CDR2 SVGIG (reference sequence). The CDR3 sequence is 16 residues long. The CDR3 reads CAWSSIQWGAKNIQYF. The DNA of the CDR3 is TGTGCCTGGAGTTCAATACAATGGGGGGCCAAAAACATTCAGTACTTC.

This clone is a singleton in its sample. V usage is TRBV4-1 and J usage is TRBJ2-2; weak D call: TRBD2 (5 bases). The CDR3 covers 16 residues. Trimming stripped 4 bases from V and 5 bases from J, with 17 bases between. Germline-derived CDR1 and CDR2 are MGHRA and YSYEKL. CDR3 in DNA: TGCGCCAGCAGCCCCTCCGGGATCGGTTCGACCGGGGAGCTGTTTTTT. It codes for CASSPSGIGSTGELFF.

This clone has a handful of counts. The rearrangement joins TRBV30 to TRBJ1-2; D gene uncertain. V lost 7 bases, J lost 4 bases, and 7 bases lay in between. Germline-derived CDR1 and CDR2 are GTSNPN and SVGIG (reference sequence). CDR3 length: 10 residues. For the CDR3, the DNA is TGTGCCTCCAAAGCCTATGGCTACACCTTC. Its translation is CASKAYGYTF.

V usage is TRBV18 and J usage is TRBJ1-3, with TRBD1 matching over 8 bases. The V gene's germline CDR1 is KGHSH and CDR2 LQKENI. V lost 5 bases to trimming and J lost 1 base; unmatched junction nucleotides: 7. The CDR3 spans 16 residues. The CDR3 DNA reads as TGTGCCAGCTCATCGTACAGGGGGGAATCTGGAAACACCATATATTTT. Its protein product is CASSSYRGESGNTIYF.

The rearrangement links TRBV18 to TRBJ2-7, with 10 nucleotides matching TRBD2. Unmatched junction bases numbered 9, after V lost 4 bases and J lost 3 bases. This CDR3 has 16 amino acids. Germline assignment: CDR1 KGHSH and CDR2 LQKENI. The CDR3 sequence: CASSLSTGLAVYEQYF. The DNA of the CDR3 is TGTGCCAGCTCACTCTCCACTGGACTAGCGGTCTACGAGCAGTACTTC.

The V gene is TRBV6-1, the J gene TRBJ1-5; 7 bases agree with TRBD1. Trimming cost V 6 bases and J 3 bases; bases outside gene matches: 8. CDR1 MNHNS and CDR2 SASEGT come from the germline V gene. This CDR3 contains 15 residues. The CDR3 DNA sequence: TGTGCCAGCAGCCCCAGGGGGGTAGTCAATCAGCCCCAGCATTTT. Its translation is CASSPRGVVNQPQHF.

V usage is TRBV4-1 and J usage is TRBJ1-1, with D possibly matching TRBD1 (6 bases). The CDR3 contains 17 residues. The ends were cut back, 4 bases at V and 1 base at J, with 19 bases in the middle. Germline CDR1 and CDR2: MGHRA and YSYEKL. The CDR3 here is CASSPTGRGSANTEAFF. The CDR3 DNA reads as TGCGCCAGCAGCCCAACAGGGAGGGGGAGTGCGAACACTGAAGCTTTCTTT.

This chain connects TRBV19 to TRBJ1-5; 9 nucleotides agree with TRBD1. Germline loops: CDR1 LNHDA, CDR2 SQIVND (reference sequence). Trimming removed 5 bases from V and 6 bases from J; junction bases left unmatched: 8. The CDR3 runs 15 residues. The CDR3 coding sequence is TGTGCCAGTAGTCGTGGGACAGGGTGGATTCAGCCCCAGCATTTT. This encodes CASSRGTGWIQPQHF.